This is a list of T cell receptor beta chains from one sample in a study of T cells in Graves' hyperthyroidism and ophthalmopathy. A single record per CDR3 protein comes from TCRdb applying MiXCR to the multiplex PCR reads. The repertoire holds under 130,000 distinct CDR3 sequences, about 45% seen once, with 20% to 30% in the top ten. Sequencing was performed on blood. All receptors derive from a middle-aged man with Graves' hyperthyroidism. Each CDR3 is given with its conserved first and last residue. D genes are given only for firm matches. Clone size is stated in some rows and not others, as once, few, many or a class when expanded.

many	NA	TRBJ1-2	TRBV9	TGTGCCAGCAGCGCCGTGGGGAGTTCGAGAAACTATGGCTACACCTTC	CASSAVGSSRNYGYTF
NA	NA	TRBJ2-6	TRBV7-6	TGTGCCAGCAGCTCGAACACCGGGGAGCTTGGGGCCAACGTCCTGACTTTC	CASSSNTGELGANVLTF
once	TRBD2	TRBJ2-1	TRBV19	TGTGCCAGTAGTATAGGAGCGGGAATCTACAATGAGCAGTTCTTC	CASSIGAGIYNEQFF
many	NA	TRBJ1-1	TRBV9	TGTGCCAGCAGCAGGGTCCCCAGGGGAGAGTACACTGAAGCTTTCTTT	CASSRVPRGEYTEAFF
many	TRBD1	TRBJ2-5	TRBV19	TGTGCCAGTAGTATACCGGACAGGGGCCCGACCCAGTACTTC	CASSIPDRGPTQYF
many	NA	TRBJ2-1	TRBV20-1	TGCAGTGCAACTCCAGAGGACTTCCCCTACAATGAGCAGTTCTTC	CSATPEDFPYNEQFF
NA	TRBD2	TRBJ2-7	TRBV29-1	TGCAGCGTTGCTAGCGGGTGGAACTCCTACGAGCAGTACTTC	CSVASGWNSYEQYF
many	NA	TRBJ1-2	TRBV12-3/TRBV12-4	TGTGCCAGCAGTTTAGGGTCAGTTAACTATGGCTACACCTTC	CASSLGSVNYGYTF
few	NA	TRBJ1-6	TRBV14	TGTGCCAGCTCACCGGAGACAGCTAGATTAGGATCACCCCTCCACTTT	CASSPETARLGSPLHF
few	NA	TRBJ2-3	TRBV18	TGTGCCAGCTCACCACGTGGGGCGGGGAGCACAGATACGCAGTATTTT	CASSPRGAGSTDTQYF